The clone carrying this T cell receptor (beta chain) is a singleton in its sample. TEMRA cells were FACS-enriched and CD8+ and CD4+ T cells negatively isolated. This sample stems from a study of CD8 T cells in Susac syndrome. CDR1 is MNHEY, CDR2 SVGAGI, per germline. This CDR3 has 16 residues. Trimming left V 4 bases short and J 2 bases short, with 15 bases between. Reverse transcription of roughly 0.45 to 1 ug RNA was performed with random hexamers. The authors amplified TCR beta CDR3 across 54 Vbeta and 13 Jbeta using immunoSEQ multiplex PCR. MiXCR was run by TCRdb on the immunoSEQ multiplex PCR reads, yielding one entry per CDR3 protein. This table holds 150,000 or so distinct CDR3 sequences, 90% to 95% found once.

V usage is TRBV6-5 and J usage is TRBJ2-4; weak D call: TRBD2 (5 bases). This clonotype was sampled from a human donor with multiple sclerosis. Sequences were obtained from CD8+ T cells from PBMCs. CDR3 sequence: CASSSREALTKNIQYF. CDR3 sequence (DNA): TGTGCCAGCAGTTCCCGGGAAGCGTTAACCAAAAACATTCAGTACTTC.